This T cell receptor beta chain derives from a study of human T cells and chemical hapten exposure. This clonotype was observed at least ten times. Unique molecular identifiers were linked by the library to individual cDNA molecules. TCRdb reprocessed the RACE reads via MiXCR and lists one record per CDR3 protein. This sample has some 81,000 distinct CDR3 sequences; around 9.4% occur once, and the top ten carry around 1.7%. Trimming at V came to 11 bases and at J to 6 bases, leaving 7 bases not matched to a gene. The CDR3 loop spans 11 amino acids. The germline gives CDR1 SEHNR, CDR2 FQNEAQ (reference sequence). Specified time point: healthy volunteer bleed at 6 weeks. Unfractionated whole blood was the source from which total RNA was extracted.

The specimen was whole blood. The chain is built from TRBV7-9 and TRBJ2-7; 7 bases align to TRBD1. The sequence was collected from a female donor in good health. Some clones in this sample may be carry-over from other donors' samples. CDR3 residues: CAVGTVGEQYF. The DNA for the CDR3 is TGTGCCGTGGGGACAGTAGGCGAGCAGTACTTC.